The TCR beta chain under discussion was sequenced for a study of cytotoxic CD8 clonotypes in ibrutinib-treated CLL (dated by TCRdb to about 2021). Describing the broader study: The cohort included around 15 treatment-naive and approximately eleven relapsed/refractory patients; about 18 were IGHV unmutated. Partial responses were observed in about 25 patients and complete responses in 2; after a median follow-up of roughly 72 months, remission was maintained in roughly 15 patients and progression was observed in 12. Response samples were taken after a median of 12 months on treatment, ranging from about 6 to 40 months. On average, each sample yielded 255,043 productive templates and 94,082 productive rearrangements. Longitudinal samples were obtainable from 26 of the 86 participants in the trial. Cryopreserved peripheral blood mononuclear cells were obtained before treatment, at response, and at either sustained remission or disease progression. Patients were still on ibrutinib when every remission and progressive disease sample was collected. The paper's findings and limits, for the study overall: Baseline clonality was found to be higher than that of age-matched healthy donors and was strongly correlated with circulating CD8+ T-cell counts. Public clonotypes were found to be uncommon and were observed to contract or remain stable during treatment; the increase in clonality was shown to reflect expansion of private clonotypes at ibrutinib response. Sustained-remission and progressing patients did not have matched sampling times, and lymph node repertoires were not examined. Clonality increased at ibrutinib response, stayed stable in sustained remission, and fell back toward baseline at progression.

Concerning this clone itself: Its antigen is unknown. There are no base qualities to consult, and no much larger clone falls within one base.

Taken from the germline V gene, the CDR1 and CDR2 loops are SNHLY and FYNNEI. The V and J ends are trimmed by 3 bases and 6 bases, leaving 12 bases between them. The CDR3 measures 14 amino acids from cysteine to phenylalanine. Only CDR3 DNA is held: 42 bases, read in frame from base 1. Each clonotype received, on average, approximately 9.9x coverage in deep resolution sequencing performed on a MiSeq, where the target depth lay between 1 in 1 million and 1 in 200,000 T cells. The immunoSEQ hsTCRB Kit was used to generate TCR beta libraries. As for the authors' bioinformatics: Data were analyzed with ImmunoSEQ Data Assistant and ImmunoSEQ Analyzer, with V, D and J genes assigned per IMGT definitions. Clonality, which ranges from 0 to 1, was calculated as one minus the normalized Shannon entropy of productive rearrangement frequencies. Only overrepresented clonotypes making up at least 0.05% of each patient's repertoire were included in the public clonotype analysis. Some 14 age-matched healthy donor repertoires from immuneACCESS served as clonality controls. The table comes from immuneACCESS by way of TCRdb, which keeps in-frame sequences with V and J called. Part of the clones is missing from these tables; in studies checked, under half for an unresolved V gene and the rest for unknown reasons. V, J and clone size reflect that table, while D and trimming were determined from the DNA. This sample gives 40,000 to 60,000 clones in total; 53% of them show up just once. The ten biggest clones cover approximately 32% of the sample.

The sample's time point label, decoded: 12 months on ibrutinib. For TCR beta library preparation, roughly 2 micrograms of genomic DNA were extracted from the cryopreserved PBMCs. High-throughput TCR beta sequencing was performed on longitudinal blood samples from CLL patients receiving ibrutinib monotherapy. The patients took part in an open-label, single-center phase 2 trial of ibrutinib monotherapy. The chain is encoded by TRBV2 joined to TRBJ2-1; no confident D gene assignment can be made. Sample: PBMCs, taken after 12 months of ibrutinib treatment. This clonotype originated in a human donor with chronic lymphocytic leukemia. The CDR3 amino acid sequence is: CASSEMQLVNEQFF. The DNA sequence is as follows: TGTGCCAGCAGTGAGATGCAGCTAGTCAATGAGCAGTTCTTC.